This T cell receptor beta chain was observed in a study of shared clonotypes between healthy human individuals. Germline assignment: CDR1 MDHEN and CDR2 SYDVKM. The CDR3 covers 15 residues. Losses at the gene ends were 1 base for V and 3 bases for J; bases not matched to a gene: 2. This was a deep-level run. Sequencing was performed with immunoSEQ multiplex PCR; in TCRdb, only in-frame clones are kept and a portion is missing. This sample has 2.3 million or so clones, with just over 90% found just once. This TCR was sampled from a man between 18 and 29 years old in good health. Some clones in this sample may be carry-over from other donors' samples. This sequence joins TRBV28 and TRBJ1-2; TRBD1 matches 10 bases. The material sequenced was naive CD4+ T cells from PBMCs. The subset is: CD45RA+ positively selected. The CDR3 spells CASSLLGTGDYGYTF. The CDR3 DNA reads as TGTGCCAGCAGTTTATTGGGGACAGGGGACTATGGCTACACCTTC.